The source of this T cell receptor (beta chain) is a study of tissue T cells after allogeneic stem cell transplantation. Study observations and caveats: Shared clones across patients were few; motif clustering revealed tissue-specific shared signatures. Anatomically similar tissues had similar TCR repertoires within each patient.

Repertoires were generated with immunoSEQ multiplex PCR, while TCRdb's copy carries only in-frame clones and drops some. Among some 9,400 clones listed, roughly 50% were seen once. Comments on this clone: The antigen is not known.

Median post-mortem interval was approximately ten hours for GI, liver, skin and lymphoid tissues. The CDR3 runs to 13 residues. Trimming shortened V by 3 bases and J by 8 bases, and 13 bases separated the two germline ends. CDR1 and CDR2 from the germline V gene are LNHNV and YYDKDF (reference sequence). The rearrangement links TRBV15 to TRBJ1-2, with D maybe TRBD1 (6 bases). This receptor was obtained from a female donor aged 60 or older with lung cancer. The sequences come from tissue from the jejunum, collected at autopsy. CDR3 in DNA: TGTGCCACCAGCAGTTCAGGGGCGAGAGGCTACACCTTC. It is translated as CATSSSGARGYTF.